Below are 6 T cell receptor beta chains sequenced from a single sample in a study of cytomegalovirus exposure and HLA in healthy donors. Using immunoSEQ multiplex PCR, the repertoire was profiled, and TCRdb retains in-frame clones only, with some absent. The sample has about 140,000 clones; roughly 92% are singletons. Sequencing was done on a sample of PBMCs. The receptors were gathered from a man in his late teens or twenties in good health and CMV-seronegative.

The chain recombines TRBV6-1 with TRBJ2-7, with D perhaps matching TRBD2 (6 bases). Trimming removed 0 bases at V and 5 bases at J, with 20 bases between. Germline V gene data show CDR1 as MNHNS and CDR2 as SASEGT. This CDR3 contains 17 residues. The CDR3: CASSEAGGRGGLHEQYV. The DNA for the CDR3 is TGTGCCAGCAGTGAAGCGGGAGGCCGGGGAGGATTACACGAGCAGTACGTC.

This clone was seen a single time. V usage is TRBV29-1 and J usage is TRBJ2-7; D not resolved. Germline loops: CDR1 SQVTM, CDR2 ANQGSEA. Trimming took off 5 bases at V and 3 bases at J, with 8 bases between the two ends. The CDR3 totals 11 residues. CDR3 residues: CSVFVNYEQYF. The CDR3 DNA sequence: TGCAGCGTTTTCGTAAACTACGAGCAGTACTTC.

About this clone itself: Within the sample, other DNA sequences also encode this same CDR3. The chain links TRBV5-1 to TRBJ2-7; 11 bases are shared with TRBD2. V was pared by 8 bases and J by 1 base, with 8 bases of the junction left unmatched. Germline V gene data show CDR1 as SGHRS and CDR2 as YFSETQ. The CDR3 length is 15 residues. CDR3 region: CASSPGLADSYEQYV. The CDR3 region has the DNA TGCGCCAGTAGCCCGGGACTAGCGGATTCCTACGAGCAGTACGTC.

The V and J genes are TRBV5-1 and TRBJ1-4; tentatively, D is TRBD1 (6 bases). The CDR3 has 18 amino acids. V was shortened by 2 bases and J by 9 bases, with 26 bases between the two germline ends. Germline V gene data show CDR1 as SGHRS and CDR2 as YFSETQ. The CDR3 sequence: CASSFGGVDRRKGQKLFF. CDR3 bases: TGCGCCAGCAGCTTTGGGGGGGTTGACAGGCGGAAAGGGCAAAAACTGTTTTTT.

J is TRBJ2-3 and V is TRBV11-3; TRBD1 aligns across 8 bases. This CDR3 is built from 18 residues. J was trimmed by 3 bases and V by 2 bases; bases with no gene match: 13. Germline CDR1 and CDR2: SGHNT and YENEEA. The chain's CDR3 is CASSLLSWRQGATDTQYF. In DNA, the CDR3 is TGTGCCAGCAGCTTACTCTCATGGCGGCAGGGGGCTACAGATACGCAGTATTTT.

J is TRBJ2-2 and V is TRBV5-1; no clear D gene. V was shortened by 3 bases and J by 1 base, with 10 bases between the two germline ends. This CDR3 spans 15 amino acids. The germline gives CDR1 SGHRS, CDR2 YFSETQ. CDR3 nucleotides: TGCGCCAGCAGCTCGCGGCTGGGGAACACCGGGGAGCTGTTTTTT. Amino acid sequence: CASSSRLGNTGELFF.